The 20 T cell receptor beta chains given below trace back to one sample, sequenced in a study of cytomegalovirus exposure and HLA in healthy donors. It was with 60 Vbeta and 13 Jbeta primers that the PCR ran. Here immunoSEQ multiplex PCR was the method, and the copy in TCRdb shows in-frame clones only, minus some. The sample contains more than 95,000 clones, roughly three quarters of which appear only once. Sequenced input: PBMCs. These receptors all stem from a young man in good health and CMV-seronegative.

The J gene is TRBJ1-2, the V gene TRBV30, with 7 bases lining up with TRBD1. After removal of 5 bases from V and 3 bases from J, the junction contained 9 bases not matched to a gene. Germline V gives CDR1 GTSNPN, CDR2 SVGIG (reference sequence). The CDR3 consists of 14 residues. CDR3 amino acids: CAWGHDRAYYGYTF. Here the CDR3 DNA reads TGTGCCTGGGGTCACGACAGGGCTTACTATGGCTACACCTTC.

The rearrangement joins TRBV7-3 to TRBJ2-1; no clear D. CDR1 is SGHTA and CDR2 is FQGTGA in the germline V gene. V was cut by 1 base and J by 10 bases, with 5 bases left in between. This CDR3 contains 11 residues. The CDR3 region has the DNA TGTGCCAGCAGCTTAAACGGGGAGCAGTTCTTC. As protein: CASSLNGEQFF.

A single count supports this clone. The chain carries TRBV11-3 and TRBJ2-5, with a weak D call TRBD2 (7 bases). Germline V gene lookup returns CDR1 SGHNT and CDR2 YENEEA. Trimming took off 1 base at V and 5 bases at J, with 17 bases between the two ends. This CDR3 comprises 16 residues. The CDR3 DNA follows: TGTGCCAGCAGCTTAGGGGGGGGGCGCCCCTTTGAGACCCAGTACTTC. As protein: CASSLGGGRPFETQYF.

CDR3 sequence: CAWSFGESGYTF. Here the CDR3 DNA reads TGTGCCTGGAGTTTCGGGGAGAGTGGCTACACCTTC. V gene TRBV30 combines with J gene TRBJ1-2; D is ambiguous. CDR3 length: 12 amino acids. Deletions cut 2 bases from V and 7 bases from J, with 11 bases between. Germline CDR1 reads GTSNPN; CDR2 reads SVGIG (reference sequence).

The rearrangement joins TRBV2 to TRBJ2-3, with D perhaps matching TRBD2 (6 bases). Deletions cut 8 bases from V and 6 bases from J, with 18 bases between. The CDR3 consists of 14 residues. CDR1 is SNHLY and CDR2 is FYNNEI in the germline V gene. CDR3 in DNA: TGTGCCAGCCGTCCTAGCGAAGGGACGGATACGCAGTATTTT. It encodes CASRPSEGTDTQYF. Full variable domain (outside the CDR3, taken from reference TRBV2 and TRBJ2-3): EPEVTQTPSHQVTQMGQEVILRCVPISNHLYFYWYRQILGQKVEFLVSFYNNEISEKSEIFDDQFSVERPDGSNFTLKIRSTKLEDSAMYFCASRPSEGTDTQYFGPGTRLTVL.

This sequence joins TRBV6-5 and TRBJ1-1; no clear D gene. The CDR3 is made up of 12 amino acids. Trimming stripped 6 bases from V and 5 bases from J, with 10 bases between. Per the germline V gene, CDR1 is MNHEY and CDR2 is SVGAGI. Here the CDR3 DNA reads TGTGCCAGCAGGAACTGGGAGACTGAAGCTTTCTTT. Translation gives CASRNWETEAFF.

The V gene is TRBV2, the J gene TRBJ1-1, with D possibly matching TRBD1 (6 bases). Germline-derived CDR1 and CDR2 are SNHLY and FYNNEI. V gave up 8 bases and J gave up 1 base, with 11 bases separating them. CDR3 length: 13 amino acids. The CDR3 region is CASGLTGNTEAFF. In DNA, the CDR3 is TGTGCCAGCGGGCTGACAGGGAACACTGAAGCTTTCTTT.

In its sample, this clone was seen once. CDR3 nucleotides: TGTGCCAGCAGCTTGGTATTAAATTGGACAGCCATGTACGAGCAGTACTTC. This sequence encodes CASSLVLNWTAMYEQYF. This sequence joins TRBV5-6 and TRBJ2-7; D possibly corresponds to TRBD1 (6 bases). Between the trimmed V and J ends, which lost 0 bases and 4 bases, there was a span of 20 bases. Germline CDR1 SGHDT, CDR2 YYEEEE. The CDR3 runs 17 residues.

This sequence joins TRBV6-5 and TRBJ1-4; tentatively, D is TRBD1 (6 bases). Germline values: CDR1 MNHEY, CDR2 SVGAGI. The V end lost 0 bases, the J end lost 5 bases, and 13 bases lay between the germline ends. This CDR3 is 16 amino acids long. CDR3 bases: TGTGCCAGCAGTTACTCCACAGGGATGGGGAATGAAAAACTGTTTTTT. It yields the protein CASSYSTGMGNEKLFF.

This clone has a single count. J is TRBJ2-5 and V is TRBV29-1; 10 bases align to TRBD2. Near its end, the DNA agrees better with TRBJ2-7, so the J call may be wrong. CDR3 length: 13 amino acids. Germline assignment: CDR1 SQVTM and CDR2 ANQGSEA. DNA of the CDR3: TGCAGCGTGGGGACTAGCGTCTCCTACGAGCAGTACTTC. Translation gives CSVGTSVSYEQYF.

This clone has just a few counts. The CDR3 reads CASSYTSGRGEQFF. The CDR3 bases are TGTGCCAGCAGCTACACTAGCGGGAGGGGTGAGCAGTTCTTC. The chain employs TRBV28 and TRBJ2-1; the match to TRBD2 covers 13 bases. CDR1 MDHEN and CDR2 SYDVKM come from the germline V gene. This CDR3 has 14 residues. Trimming at V came to 6 bases and at J to 9 bases, leaving 5 bases not matched to a gene.

The chain has TRBV4-2 and TRBJ2-2, with 9 positions matching TRBD1. V lost 3 bases and J lost 4; bases outside the gene matches: 0. The CDR3 is 14 residues long. Germline assignment: CDR1 LGHNA and CDR2 YNFKEQ. The CDR3 DNA reads TGTGCCAGCAGCCAGACAGGGGGCACCGGGGAGCTGTTTTTT. Its translation: CASSQTGGTGELFF.

Remarks on this clone: The junction and the germline gene differ at one end; a read error may be behind it. Other DNA sequences of this sample code for an identical CDR3. The chain's CDR3 is CAWSRGGMEGNTIYF. In DNA form, the CDR3 reads TGTGCCTGGAGTCGTGGAGGGATGGAGGGAAACACCATATATTTC. This chain connects TRBV30 to TRBJ1-3; D is uncertain. The length of the CDR3 is 15 residues. Germline V CDR1 and CDR2: GTSNPN, SVGIG (reference sequence). The full variable domain, in which reference TRBV30 and TRBJ1-3 provide the parts outside the CDR3, is SQTIHQWPATLVQPVGSPLSLECTVEGTSNPNLYWYRQAAGRGLQLLFYSVGIGQISSEVPQNLSASRPQDRQFILSSKKLLLSDSGFYLCAWSRGGMEGNTIYFGEGSWLTVV.

The chain recombines TRBV29-1 with TRBJ2-1, with 9 bases fitting TRBD2. The CDR3 spans 13 residues. The germline V gene encodes CDR1 SQVTM and CDR2 ANQGSEA. The ends lost 4 bases at V and 4 bases at J; junction bases unmatched: 2. CDR3 coding DNA: TGCAGCGTTGCTAGCGGGGTTTACAATGAGCAGTTCTTC. It translates to CSVASGVYNEQFF.

This chain links TRBV28 with TRBJ1-1, with 8 positions matching TRBD1. The germline gives CDR1 MDHEN, CDR2 SYDVKM. V lost 5 bases to trimming and J lost 3 bases; unmatched junction nucleotides: 5. CDR3 length: 14 residues. DNA for the CDR3: TGTGCCAGCAGTCTACTGACAGGGGACACTGAAGCTTTCTTT. It yields the protein CASSLLTGDTEAFF.

This clone has only one observation. This CDR3 is CASSLTGNEQFF. CDR3 coding DNA: TGTGCCAGCAGTCTTACCGGGAATGAGCAGTTCTTC. The chain employs TRBV6-6 and TRBJ2-1; unclear D gene. Per germline, CDR1 MNHNY and CDR2 SVGAGI (reference sequence). CDR3 length: 12 residues. Trimming shortened V by 5 bases and J by 7 bases, and 9 bases separated the two germline ends.

In nucleotides, the CDR3 is TGCGCCAGCAGCCCACTAGCGGGAGGGCCTCGCACCGGGGAGCTGTTTTTT. This translates into CASSPLAGGPRTGELFF. V usage is TRBV5-1 and J usage is TRBJ2-2, with 13 bases lining up with TRBD2. Germline-derived CDR1 and CDR2 are SGHRS and YFSETQ. Losses at the gene ends were 4 bases for V and 4 bases for J; bases not matched to a gene: 7. There are 17 residues in the CDR3.

The chain carries TRBV6-5 and TRBJ2-5; D is uncertain. Germline lookup yields CDR1 MNHEY and CDR2 SVGAGI. The CDR3 spans 15 residues. V shed 2 bases and J shed 5 bases, with 15 bases lying between them. As DNA, the CDR3 is TGTGCCAGCAGTTACCGACCGGGTAAGCTGGAGACCCAGTACTTC. It specifies CASSYRPGKLETQYF.

This clone was found once. The chain uses TRBV7-3 and TRBJ2-2, with D tentatively TRBD2 (6 bases). CDR1 is SGHTA, CDR2 FQGTGA, per germline. This CDR3 has 13 residues. The germline V and J ends were trimmed by 4 bases and 8 bases, with 11 bases remaining between them. CDR3 amino acids: CASSSTSSGELFF. In DNA, the CDR3 is TGTGCCAGCAGCTCGACTAGTTCGGGGGAGCTGTTTTTT.

The genes are TRBV7-2 and TRBJ1-2; D is unresolved. Germline V lookup: CDR1 SGHTA, CDR2 FQGNSA. CDR3 size: 13 residues. The V end lost 5 bases, the J end lost 6 bases, and 13 bases lay between the germline ends. This CDR3 is CASSRAQEDGYTF. DNA of the CDR3: TGTGCCAGCAGCCGAGCCCAGGAGGATGGCTACACCTTC.